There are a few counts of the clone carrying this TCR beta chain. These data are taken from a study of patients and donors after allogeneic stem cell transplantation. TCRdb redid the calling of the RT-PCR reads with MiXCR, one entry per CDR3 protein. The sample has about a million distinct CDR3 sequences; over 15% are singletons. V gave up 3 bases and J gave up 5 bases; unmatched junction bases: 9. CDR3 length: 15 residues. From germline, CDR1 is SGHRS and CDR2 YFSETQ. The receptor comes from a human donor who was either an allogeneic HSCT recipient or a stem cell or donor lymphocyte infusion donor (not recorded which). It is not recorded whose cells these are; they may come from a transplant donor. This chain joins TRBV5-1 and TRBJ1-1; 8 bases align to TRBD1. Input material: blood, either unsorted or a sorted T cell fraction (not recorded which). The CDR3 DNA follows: TGCGCCAGCAGCTCCCCAGGGGGCGGGAGGACTGAAGCTTTCTTT. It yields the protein CASSSPGGGRTEAFF.